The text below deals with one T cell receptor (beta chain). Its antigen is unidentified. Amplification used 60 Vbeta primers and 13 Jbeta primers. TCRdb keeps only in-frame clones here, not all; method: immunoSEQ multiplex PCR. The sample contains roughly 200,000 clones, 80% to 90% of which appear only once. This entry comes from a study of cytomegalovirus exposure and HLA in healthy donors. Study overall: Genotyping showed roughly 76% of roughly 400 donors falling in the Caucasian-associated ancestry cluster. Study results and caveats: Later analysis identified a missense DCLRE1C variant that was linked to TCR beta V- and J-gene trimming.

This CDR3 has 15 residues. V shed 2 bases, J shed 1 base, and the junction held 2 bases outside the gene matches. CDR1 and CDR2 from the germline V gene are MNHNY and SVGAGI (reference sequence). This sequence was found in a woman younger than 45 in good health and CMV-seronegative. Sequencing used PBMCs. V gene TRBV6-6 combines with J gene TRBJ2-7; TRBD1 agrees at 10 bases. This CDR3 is CASSYGTGVSYEQYF. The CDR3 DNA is TGTGCCAGCAGTTACGGGACAGGGGTGTCCTACGAGCAGTACTTC.